This TCR beta chain was captured by sequencing in a study of cytomegalovirus exposure and HLA in healthy donors. Separate from the approximately 720-subject first cohort, the roughly 120-subject validation cohort was the one that the donors belonged to. The assay was immunoSEQ multiplex PCR, and TCRdb's table has in-frame clones only and misses some. The sample lists under 250,000 clones; 75% to 90% were seen once. CDR3 length: 14 residues. The V end was cut by 3 bases, the J end by 3 bases, with 11 bases between. CDR1 SGHTA and CDR2 FQGNSA come from the germline V gene. The chain recombines TRBV7-2 with TRBJ1-2; D is unresolved. Source material: PBMCs. The receptor comes from a young woman in good health and CMV-seronegative. As DNA, the CDR3 is TGTGCCAGCAGCTTCTTCGGTTCGCACTATGGCTACACCTTC. Protein product: CASSFFGSHYGYTF. Full variable domain (rest looked up from reference TRBV7-2 and TRBJ1-2): GAGVSQSPSNKVTEKGKDVELRCDPISGHTALYWYRQSLGQGLEFLIYFQGNSAPDKSGLPSDRFSAERTGGSVSTLTIQRTQQEDSAVYLCASSFFGSHYGYTFGSGTRLTVV.